The 10 T cell receptor beta chains given below trace back to one sample, sequenced in a study of identical twins. From the 5' RACE reads, TCRdb called clonotypes with MiXCR, one entry per CDR3 protein. The top ten clones hold around 13% of a sample with roughly 720,000 distinct CDR3 sequences, roughly 18% of them seen once. In addition, the sample was reused for a study of T cells expressing NK-cell markers.

Sequenced sample: PBMCs. The receptors here all came from a woman younger than 35 in good health.

The sample holds a few counts of this clonotype. This rearrangement joins TRBV12-3 or TRBV12-4 to TRBJ1-1; 7 nucleotides line up with TRBD1. This CDR3 is 15 amino acids long. With 6 bases clipped from V and 1 base from J, the junction kept 8 bases outside the gene matches. The DNA of the CDR3 is TGTGCCAGCAGCCAACCTCGACAGGGGAACACTGAAGCTTTCTTT. The encoded protein is CASSQPRQGNTEAFF.

The chain uses TRBV7-2 and TRBJ2-7; 13 nucleotides line up with TRBD2. J lost 3 bases, V lost 4 bases, and 6 bases had no gene match. This CDR3 region has 16 residues. CDR1 is SGHTA and CDR2 is FQGNSA in the germline V gene. The CDR3 bases are TGTGCCAGCAGCTCGACGGGACTAGCGGGGATCTACGAGCAGTACTTC. Its protein is CASSSTGLAGIYEQYF.

This clonotype has a handful of counts. The V gene is TRBV5-6, the J gene TRBJ1-5; perhaps TRBD1 as D (5 bases). This CDR3 spans 14 amino acids. The V gene's germline CDR1 is SGHDT and CDR2 YYEEEE. V was shortened by 0 bases and J by 6 bases, with 10 bases between the two germline ends. The CDR3 sequence is CASSLGGGSQPQHF. Here the CDR3 DNA reads TGTGCCAGCAGCTTGGGGGGGGGTTCTCAGCCCCAGCATTTT.

This clonotype was seen only a few times. The rearrangement uses TRBV5-1 and TRBJ2-2; no reliable D call. CDR3 length: 13 residues. Trimming cost V 4 bases and J 5 bases, with 9 bases left between them. Germline CDR1 and CDR2: SGHRS and YFSETQ. For the CDR3, the DNA is TGCGCCAGCAGCGCCCCGCTTACCGGGGAGCTGTTTTTT. Translated: CASSAPLTGELFF.

Written as DNA, the CDR3 is TGTGCCAGCAGCTTATCGTGGGTAGAGACCCAGTACTTC. It specifies CASSLSWVETQYF. The rearrangement joins TRBV7-2 to TRBJ2-5, with unresolved D. Trimming removed 2 bases from V and 4 bases from J, with 8 bases in between. CDR1 and CDR2 (germline): SGHTA, FQGNSA. This CDR3 has 13 amino acids.

The rearrangement links TRBV7-9 to TRBJ2-7; 10 bases agree with TRBD2. Germline CDR1 is SEHNR and CDR2 is FQNEAQ (reference sequence). This CDR3 has 16 residues. J gave up 3 bases and V 5 bases, and 10 bases lay outside the gene matches. CDR3 amino acids: CASSPPWTSGNYEQYF. CDR3 coding DNA: TGTGCCAGCAGCCCCCCGTGGACTAGCGGAAACTACGAGCAGTACTTC.

The chain joins TRBV20-1 to TRBJ2-1; 7 bases match TRBD1. Per germline, CDR1 DFQATT and CDR2 SNEGSKA (reference sequence). The CDR3 covers 14 residues. V shed 4 bases and J 7 bases; nucleotides not matched to a gene: 10. The CDR3 nucleotides read TGCAGTGCTAACAGGGGCGGAGTTTTGAATGAGCAGTTCTTC. As protein: CSANRGGVLNEQFF.

The genes are TRBV6-5 and TRBJ2-7; possible D gene TRBD2, 6 bases. Germline V gene lookup returns CDR1 MNHEY and CDR2 SVGAGI. V lost 8 bases to trimming and J lost 3 bases, with 8 bases between them. The CDR3 is 11 amino acids. CDR3 in amino acids: CASGTFYEQYF. In DNA form, the CDR3 reads TGTGCCAGCGGGACTTTCTACGAGCAGTACTTC.

Only a few counts were recorded for this clonotype. An end of the junction does not agree with germline; a read error may underlie this. The chain has TRBV12-3 or TRBV12-4 and TRBJ1-1; D is undetermined. The CDR3 consists of 11 residues. In nucleotides, the CDR3 is TGTGCCAGCAGTTTCGTCAAGGGTAAGGTCTTT. Its protein product is CASSFVKGKVF.

This clonotype was observed a few times. The V gene is TRBV7-2, the J gene TRBJ2-5, with 9 bases that match TRBD2. V was pared by 2 bases and J by 5 bases, with 3 bases of the junction left unmatched. Germline assignment: CDR1 SGHTA and CDR2 FQGNSA. This CDR3 comprises 14 residues. CDR3 sequence reads: CASSLSSGTETQYF. The CDR3 DNA is TGTGCCAGCAGCTTATCTAGCGGGACCGAGACCCAGTACTTC.